A selection of T cell receptor beta chains follows, all from one sample in a study of cytomegalovirus exposure and HLA in healthy donors. Sequencing used immunoSEQ multiplex PCR; TCRdb keeps in-frame clones, though not all of them. The sample holds 70,000 to 100,000 clones; approximately 80% are singletons and the top ten take 20% to 30%. Sequenced input: PBMCs. Receptor source: a woman aged 45-65 years in good health and CMV-seropositive. The CDR3 runs from the conserved cysteine through the conserved F or W.

CASRDRVLNEKLFF,TRBV2
CASKGTGLDEQFF,TRBV2
CASQTGLSNQPQHF,TRBV6-1
CASSLLRSLAGEQETQYF,TRBV5-1
CASSLDPGGTDTQYF,TRBV5-4
CASSELGNTIYF,TRBV5-6
CASSVAPDRDHEQYF,TRBV9
CAISESIQGVNYGYTF,TRBV10-3
CASTHRVGDTQYF,TRBV6-1
CASRLSGTSGTGELFF,TRBV19
CASSVDLGTGSNTGELFF,TRBV9
CASGWTGDQPQHF,TRBV6-5
CASSSQGPATNEKLFF,TRBV5-1
CASSFGAPDRGGAKNIQYF,TRBV11-2
CASIGQGRTYGYTF,TRBV2
CASSPTGIARNEQFF,TRBV11-1
CASSIFQGSGNTIYF,TRBV19
CASSQDRPLGNEQFF,TRBV4-2
CASSGRQGSSNQPQHF,TRBV21-1
CASGLDRAFGPQHF,TRBV12-5
CAWSVTSGGYNEQFF,TRBV30
CASSLEGRGLQETQYF,TRBV11-2
CASRPEGNEQFF,TRBV6-6
CASKTRGPNTEAFF,TRBV2
CATSRDRGLAPLHF,TRBV15
CASSQDDSFNQPQHF,TRBV4-1
CASSFDSYQETQYF,TRBV7-9
CATRDRVNEQFF,TRBV10-3
CASSSQGQGNEKLFF,TRBV7-6
CASSRGQGGGTEAFF,TRBV5-6
CASAKQVTYEQYF,TRBV27
CASSYIAGEGNEQFF,TRBV6-5
CASSYPRSGGAGEQFF,TRBV6-5
CASSPSGRTDTQYF,TRBV5-6
CATRGGQGISGNTIYF,TRBV2
CASSWTGSTEAFF,TRBV5-6